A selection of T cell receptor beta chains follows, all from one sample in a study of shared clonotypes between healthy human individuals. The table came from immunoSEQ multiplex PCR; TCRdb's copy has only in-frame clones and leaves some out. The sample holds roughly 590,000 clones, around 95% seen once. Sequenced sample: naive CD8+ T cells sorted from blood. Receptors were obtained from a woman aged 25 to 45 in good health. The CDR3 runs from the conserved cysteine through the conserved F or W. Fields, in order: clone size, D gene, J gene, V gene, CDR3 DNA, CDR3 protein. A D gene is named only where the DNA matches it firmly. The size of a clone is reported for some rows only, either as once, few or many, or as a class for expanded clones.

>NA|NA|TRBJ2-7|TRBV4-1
TGCGCCAGCAGCCAAAGGCTGGGTGAGCTCCGCTACGAGCAGTACTTC
CASSQRLGELRYEQYF
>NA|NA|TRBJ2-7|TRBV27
TGTGCCAGCAGTTACGGACGGACCTACGAGCAGTACTTC
CASSYGRTYEQYF
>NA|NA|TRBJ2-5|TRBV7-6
TGTGCCAGCAGCCAGACAGAAAAAGAGACCCAGTACTTC
CASSQTEKETQYF
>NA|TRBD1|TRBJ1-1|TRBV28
TGTGCCAGCAGCGTACCTCTAACGGGACAGGTCATGAACACTGAAGCTTTCTTT
CASSVPLTGQVMNTEAFF
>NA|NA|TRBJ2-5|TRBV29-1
TGCAGCGGACGAATTTGGGAGACCCAGTACTTC
CSGRIWETQYF
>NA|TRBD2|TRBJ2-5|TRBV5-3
TGTGCCAGGCTCTTCCTGGCGGGGGAACAAGAGACCCAGTACTTC
CARLFLAGEQETQYF
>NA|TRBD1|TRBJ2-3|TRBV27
TGTGCCAGCAGTACCCGACAGGGGAGCACAGATACGCAGTATTTT
CASSTRQGSTDTQYF
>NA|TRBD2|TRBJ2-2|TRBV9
TGTGCCAGCAGCGTCCCACAAAATCCGGGACTAGCGGGAGGAGGGGTCGACACCGGGGAGCTGTTTTTT
CASSVPQNPGLAGGGVDTGELFF
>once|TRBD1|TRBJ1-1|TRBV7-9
TGTGCCAGCAGCTCGGGACAGGGGGGGAACACTGAAGCTTTCTTT
CASSSGQGGNTEAFF
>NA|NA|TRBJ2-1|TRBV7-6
TGTGCCAGCAGCTCAAGTCTTGGTGAGCAGTTCTTC
CASSSSLGEQFF
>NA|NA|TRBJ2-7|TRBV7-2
TGTGCCAGCAGCTTAGCGCAGGGTATGTCCTACGAGCAGTACTTC
CASSLAQGMSYEQYF
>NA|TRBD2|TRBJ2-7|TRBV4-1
TGCGCCAGCAGCTCGGCCCTAGCGGGAAACTACGAGCAGTACTTC
CASSSALAGNYEQYF
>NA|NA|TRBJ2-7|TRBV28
TGTGCCAGCTCCCAGGCAGGGGACCCCTACGAGCAGTACTTC
CASSQAGDPYEQYF
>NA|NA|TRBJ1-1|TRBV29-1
TGCAGCGTTGGGGGCTTACTCTCGAACACTGAAGCTTTCTTT
CSVGGLLSNTEAFF
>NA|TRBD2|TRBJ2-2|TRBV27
TGTGCCAGCAGTTTTCTCGCTAGCGGGACGAACACCGGGGAGCTGTTTTTT
CASSFLASGTNTGELFF
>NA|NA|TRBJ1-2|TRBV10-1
TGCGCCAGCAATAAATACAGTACAGATGATGGCTACACCTTC
CASNKYSTDDGYTF
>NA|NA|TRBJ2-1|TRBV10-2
TGCGCCAGCAATGAGTTCAATGAGCAGTTCTTC
CASNEFNEQFF